These 18 T cell receptor beta chains share one sample of origin, sequenced in a study of blood T cell repertoires in COVID-19. Sequenced by immunoSEQ multiplex PCR; TCRdb stores in-frame clones only, minus some. The sample shows about 250,000 clones, about 85% of them seen only once. What was sequenced was peripheral blood. Receptors originate from a man aged 18 to 29 with active or convalescent COVID-19.

V is TRBV10-1 and J is TRBJ2-2; D may be TRBD1 (6 bases). CDR3 length: 19 amino acids. Trimming took off 0 bases at V and 5 bases at J, with 22 bases between the two ends. Per the germline V gene, CDR1 is WNHNN and CDR2 is SYGVQD (reference sequence). The CDR3 here is CASSESNRVLPRGTGELFF. The CDR3 nucleotides read TGCGCCAGCAGTGAGTCGAACAGGGTTCTCCCCAGAGGAACCGGGGAGCTGTTTTTT.

This chain connects TRBV25-1 to TRBJ1-5, with unresolved D. V lost 6 bases and J lost 0, with 9 bases in between. The germline V gene has CDR1 MGHDK and CDR2 SYGVNS. This CDR3 is built from 14 residues. The CDR3 nucleotides are TGTGCCAGCAGCCAGACTGATAGCAATCAGCCCCAGCATTTT. This translates into CASSQTDSNQPQHF. The variable domain in full, completed from reference TRBV25-1 and TRBJ1-5, reads EADIYQTPRYLVIGTGKKITLECSQTMGHDKMYWYQQDPGMELHLIHYSYGVNSTEKGDLSSESTVSRIRTEHFPLTLESARPSHTSQYLCASSQTDSNQPQHFGDGTRLSIL.

CDR3 loop: CASSLRQGVNTEAFF. The CDR3 DNA reads as TGTGCCAGCAGCCTAAGACAGGGGGTTAACACTGAAGCTTTCTTT. This chain links TRBV7-8 with TRBJ1-1; 9 bases fit TRBD1. CDR3 length: 15 residues. Trimming took 5 bases from V and 2 from J; bases not matched to a gene: 6. Germline values: CDR1 SGHVS, CDR2 FQNEAQ.

J is TRBJ2-7 and V is TRBV7-3, with D possibly TRBD2 on 6 matching bases. The CDR3 runs to 13 residues. From germline, CDR1 is SGHTA and CDR2 FQGTGA. Trimming stripped 5 bases from V and 9 bases from J, with 17 bases between. The CDR3 region is CASSRDSTGGQYF. The CDR3 DNA reads TGTGCCAGCAGCCGGGACTCAACTGGGGGGCAGTACTTC. Combining the CDR3 with reference TRBV7-3 and TRBJ2-7 gives the whole variable domain GAGVSQTPSNKVTEKGKYVELRCDPISGHTALYWYRQSLGQGPEFLIYFQGTGAADDSGLPNDRFFAVRPEGSVSTLKIQRTERGDSAVYLCASSRDSTGGQYFGPGTRLTVT.

For the CDR3, the DNA is TGTGCCAGCAGTTTTTTGCGCTATGGCTACACCTTC. Its protein is CASSFLRYGYTF. The gene calls are TRBV28 and TRBJ1-2; D is unclear. Deletions cut 3 bases from V and 4 bases from J, with 6 bases between. The CDR3 is 12 residues long. CDR1 is MDHEN and CDR2 is SYDVKM in the germline V gene.

CDR3 amino acids: CASSEGQGAHTF. The CDR3 DNA is TGTGCCAGCAGCGAGGGACAGGGGGCCCACACCTTC. J is TRBJ1-2 and V is TRBV9; 12 bases fit TRBD1. Germline CDR1 SGDLS, CDR2 YYNGEE. The CDR3 runs 12 residues. V lost 3 bases to trimming and J lost 12 bases; unmatched junction nucleotides: 3.

Worth noting for this clone: The sample has other DNA sequences that encode this CDR3 too. The chain links TRBV9 to TRBJ1-2; TRBD1 matches 7 bases. The CDR3 length is 13 residues. Germline V CDR1 and CDR2: SGDLS, YYNGEE. V was pared by 5 bases and J by 5 bases, with 6 bases of the junction left unmatched. Written as DNA, the CDR3 is TGTGCCAGCAGTGACGGGACAGTATATGGCTACACCTTC. This sequence encodes CASSDGTVYGYTF.

As concerns this clone: The missing conserved phenylalanine or tryptophan at the end of this CDR3 makes a read error likely. The limits of the CDR3 on the DNA are not certain, so only TCRdb's listed CDR3 is given. The genes are TRBV5-6 and TRBJ1-1; the table's D call, TRBD1, has no DNA check behind it. The length of the CDR3 is 12 amino acids, counting both ends. Germline lookup yields CDR1 SGHDT and CDR2 YYEEEE. The CDR3 is CASSLDGRWGQV.

CDR3 amino acids: CASSRSWTGGAEAFF. The DNA of the CDR3 is TGTGCCAGCAGCCGTAGTTGGACAGGCGGGGCCGAAGCTTTCTTT. The V and J genes are TRBV9 and TRBJ1-1; 7 bases agree with TRBD1. CDR3 length equals 15 residues. Germline V lookup: CDR1 SGDLS, CDR2 YYNGEE. Trimming took 4 bases from V and 8 from J; bases not matched to a gene: 14.

This rearrangement joins TRBV30 to TRBJ1-4; D gene unclear. The germline gives CDR1 GTSNPN, CDR2 SVGIG (reference sequence). This CDR3 has 13 residues. Trimming shortened V by 8 bases and J by 4 bases, and 14 bases separated the two germline ends. The CDR3 loop is CAGPGTYNEKLFF. The CDR3 bases are TGTGCCGGGCCGGGAACGTATAATGAAAAACTGTTTTTT.

This chain joins TRBV18 and TRBJ1-1, with D perhaps matching TRBD1 (6 bases). The germline V gene has CDR1 KGHSH and CDR2 LQKENI. The CDR3 length is 13 residues. V lost 1 base to trimming and J lost 8 bases, with 11 bases between them. The CDR3 bases are TGTGCCAGCTCACCACTACAGGGTGGGGAAGCTTTCTTT. Translating it yields CASSPLQGGEAFF. Full variable domain (rest looked up from reference TRBV18 and TRBJ1-1): NAGVMQNPRHLVRRRGQEARLRCSPMKGHSHVYWYRQLPEEGLKFMVYLQKENIIDESGMPKERFSAEFPKEGPSILRIQQVVRGDSAAYFCASSPLQGGEAFFGQGTRLTVV.

In its sample, this clone was seen once. This chain uses TRBV10-3 with TRBJ2-1; 7 nucleotides agree with TRBD1. From germline, CDR1 is ENHRY and CDR2 SYGVKD. V gave up 5 bases and J gave up 6 bases; unmatched junction bases: 10. The CDR3 runs 15 residues. The CDR3 reads CAISIGTVNSNEQFF. DNA for the CDR3: TGTGCCATCAGTATAGGGACAGTAAACTCCAATGAGCAGTTCTTC.

The chain joins TRBV3-1 (or the pseudogene TRBV3-2) to TRBJ2-2, with 10 bases identical to TRBD2. The J segment lost 3 bases and the V segment lost 0 bases, leaving 4 bases of the junction unmatched. Per the germline V gene, CDR1 is LGHDT and CDR2 is YNNKEL (reference sequence). The CDR3 has 17 residues. The CDR3 bases are TGTGCCAGCAGCCAAGAGTATAGCGGGAGGTACACCGGGGAGCTGTTTTTT. It yields the protein CASSQEYSGRYTGELFF.

This sequence joins TRBV7-2 and TRBJ1-2; 7 bases fit TRBD1. V trimming: 4 bases; J trimming: 6 bases; junction bases outside the gene matches: 5. The CDR3 contains 13 residues. Germline V lookup: CDR1 SGHTA, CDR2 FQGNSA. The CDR3 DNA follows: TGTGCCAGCAGCTCGGACAGGAGGAATGGCTACACCTTC. It is translated as CASSSDRRNGYTF. Full variable domain (outside the CDR3, taken from reference TRBV7-2 and TRBJ1-2): GAGVSQSPSNKVTEKGKDVELRCDPISGHTALYWYRQSLGQGLEFLIYFQGNSAPDKSGLPSDRFSAERTGGSVSTLTIQRTQQEDSAVYLCASSSDRRNGYTFGSGTRLTVV.

This chain links TRBV29-1 with TRBJ2-2, with D perhaps matching TRBD1 (6 bases). Trimming shortened V by 6 bases and J by 4 bases, and 9 bases separated the two germline ends. This CDR3 region has 12 residues. Germline V lookup: CDR1 SQVTM, CDR2 ANQGSEA. The CDR3: CSVYRATGELFF. The CDR3 DNA is TGCAGCGTATACAGGGCCACCGGGGAGCTGTTTTTT.

The chain joins TRBV4-3 to TRBJ2-1; 7 bases match TRBD2. The V gene end was trimmed by 6 bases and the J gene end by 9 bases; junction bases not matched to a gene: 11. CDR1 LGHNA and CDR2 YSLEER come from the germline V gene. The CDR3 contains 14 residues. The CDR3 spells CASSHGAGAGEQFF. Here the CDR3 DNA reads TGCGCCAGCAGTCACGGTGCGGGAGCCGGTGAGCAGTTCTTC.

The J gene is TRBJ2-2, the V gene TRBV5-1, with TRBD2 matching over 9 bases. CDR1 and CDR2 from the germline V gene are SGHRS and YFSETQ. The CDR3 length is 16 residues. Trimming removed 3 bases from V and 1 base from J; junction bases left unmatched: 4. The CDR3 sequence is CASSSGLAMNTGELFF. The CDR3 DNA reads as TGCGCCAGCAGCTCAGGACTAGCGATGAACACCGGGGAGCTGTTTTTT.

The chain couples TRBV4-3 to TRBJ2-3; maybe TRBD2 (5 bases). Trimming cost V 0 bases and J 2 bases, with 9 bases left between them. The CDR3 spans 15 residues. Germline V CDR1 and CDR2: LGHNA, YSLEER. CDR3 in DNA: TGCGCCAGCAGCCAAGATCGGCTAGCCACAGATACGCAGTATTTT. Translating it yields CASSQDRLATDTQYF.